The clone carrying this T cell receptor beta chain was observed many times. Its antigen is as yet unknown. This entry comes from a study of T cell repertoires in cytomegalovirus infection. As for the study in general: CMV infection together with matching HLA type was indicated by public TCR beta signatures. The study, taken as a whole, reports: The cumulative frequency of public TCR beta families distinguished individuals who carried CMV together with the relevant HLA. In two of eight donors, the top clonotype was HLA-C-restricted CMV-specific.

V was shortened by 1 base and J by 2 bases, with 13 bases between the two germline ends. Looked up from germline, CDR1 is SGHTA and CDR2 is FQGNSA. The CDR3 is 16 amino acids. In TCRdb, the reads were re-called with MiXCR into one record per CDR3 protein. The profile shows approximately 260,000 distinct CDR3 sequences, about 17% of them singletons. The sample comprised CD8+ T cells from PBMCs. The gene calls are TRBV7-2 and TRBJ2-3, with D perhaps being TRBD1 or TRBD2 (6 bases each). The origin of this receptor is a human donor in good health (CMV status not recorded). Some clones in this sample may be carry-over from other donors' samples. CDR3 nucleotide sequence: TGTGCCAGCAGCTTAGGGGGGGCCAGTCCCACAGATACGCAGTATTTT. Protein product: CASSLGGASPTDTQYF.